The 21 T cell receptor beta chains given below trace back to one sample, sequenced in a study of cytomegalovirus exposure and HLA in healthy donors. Primers: 60 Vbeta forward and 13 Jbeta reverse. Clones were read by immunoSEQ multiplex PCR, and TCRdb kept only the in-frame ones, dropping some. The repertoire holds under 150,000 clones, approximately 69% seen once, with more than 3.5% in the top ten. Input material: PBMCs. The receptors were sampled from a woman aged 40 to 55 in good health and CMV-seropositive.

The chain recombines TRBV7-3 with TRBJ2-5; D might be TRBD2 (5 bases). The V and J ends lost 3 bases and 5 bases respectively, with 16 bases between them. Germline CDR1 and CDR2: SGHTA and FQGTGA. The CDR3 contains 15 residues. The CDR3 DNA is TGTGCCAGCAGCTTGCGGGTCCGAATCGGGGAGACCCAGTACTTC. Translated: CASSLRVRIGETQYF.

V and J are TRBV2 and TRBJ2-3, with a possible D match to TRBD2 (7 bases). Trimming took off 7 bases at V and 4 bases at J, with 21 bases between the two ends. Germline CDR1 SNHLY, CDR2 FYNNEI. The CDR3 covers 16 residues. The CDR3 region has the DNA TGTGCCAGCAATTTCGTCCTCCGGGGGGCTGCAGATACGCAGTATTTT. Its protein product is CASNFVLRGAADTQYF.

This clone appeared a few times. The V call is TRBV4-3, the J call TRBJ2-4; D is uncertain. CDR3 length: 17 amino acids. The germline V gene has CDR1 LGHNA and CDR2 YSLEER. Trimming removed 0 bases at V and 0 bases at J, with 12 bases between. This CDR3 reads CASSQDTYSLAKNIQYF. CDR3 nucleotide sequence: TGCGCCAGCAGCCAAGATACGTACAGCCTAGCCAAAAACATTCAGTACTTC.

The J gene is TRBJ2-7, the V gene TRBV5-1; D not certain. The CDR3 loop spans 14 amino acids. CDR1 SGHRS and CDR2 YFSETQ come from the germline V gene. Trimming removed 4 bases from V and 6 bases from J, with 17 bases in between. The DNA of the CDR3 is TGCGCCAGCAGCCCAACACCCTCCCAAAGCGAGCAGTACTTC. Protein sequence: CASSPTPSQSEQYF.

The chain joins TRBV5-1 to TRBJ2-3; 7 nucleotides align to TRBD2. The CDR3 consists of 14 residues. Unmatched junction bases numbered 8, after V lost 5 bases and J lost 5 bases. CDR1 is SGHRS, CDR2 YFSETQ, per germline. Here the CDR3 reads CASSPREGRDTQYF. Here the CDR3 DNA reads TGCGCCAGCAGTCCGAGGGAGGGTCGAGATACGCAGTATTTT. Combining the CDR3 with reference TRBV5-1 and TRBJ2-3 gives the whole variable domain KAGVTQTPRYLIKTRGQQVTLSCSPISGHRSVSWYQQTPGQGLQFLFEYFSETQRNKGNFPGRFSGRQFSNSRSEMNVSTLELGDSALYLCASSPREGRDTQYFGPGTRLTVL.

This chain uses TRBV6-1 with TRBJ2-7; TRBD2 might be the D (6 bases). CDR3 length: 15 residues. Looked up from germline, CDR1 is MNHNS and CDR2 is SASEGT. V shed 4 bases and J shed 2 bases, with 15 bases lying between them. CDR3 sequence reads: CASSGLGLSAYEQYF. In DNA form, the CDR3 reads TGTGCCAGCAGTGGTTTGGGACTCTCAGCCTACGAGCAGTACTTC.

The CDR3 spells CASSLERLRGEQYF. CDR3 bases: TGCGCCAGCAGCTTGGAACGGCTTCGGGGGGAGCAGTACTTC. This rearrangement joins TRBV5-1 to TRBJ2-7; possible D gene TRBD2, 6 bases. Trimming shortened V by 0 bases and J by 7 bases, and 14 bases separated the two germline ends. Looked up from germline, CDR1 is SGHRS and CDR2 is YFSETQ. The CDR3 runs to 14 residues.

This chain joins TRBV4-2 and TRBJ1-5; tentative D call: TRBD1 (5 bases). Germline values: CDR1 LGHNA, CDR2 YNFKEQ. The CDR3 length is 16 residues. With 3 bases removed from V and 2 bases from J, the gap between germline ends came to 14 bases. The CDR3 loop reads CASSQGGGSGNQPQHF. The CDR3 bases are TGTGCCAGCAGCCAGGGGGGGGGATCGGGCAATCAGCCCCAGCATTTT.

To note about this clone: Additional DNA sequences in this sample encode the identical CDR3. The rearrangement joins TRBV18 to TRBJ1-4; D gene unclear. The germline V and J ends were trimmed by 3 bases and 0 bases, with 5 bases remaining between them. The length of the CDR3 is 14 residues. Germline lookup yields CDR1 KGHSH and CDR2 LQKENI. CDR3 DNA sequence: TGTGCCAGCTCACCGGGAGCAACTAATGAAAAACTGTTTTTT. Translating it yields CASSPGATNEKLFF.

The CDR3 nucleotides read TGTGCCAGTAGTATCGGTGGCTACGAGCAGTACTTC. This translates into CASSIGGYEQYF. V gene TRBV19 combines with J gene TRBJ2-7; no clear D gene. The CDR3 extends over 12 amino acids. V was pared by 3 bases and J by 3 bases, with 6 bases between. Per the germline V gene, CDR1 is LNHDA and CDR2 is SQIVND (reference sequence).

The chain couples TRBV19 to TRBJ2-3; the D gene is possibly TRBD2 (7 bases). Germline assignment: CDR1 LNHDA and CDR2 SQIVND (reference sequence). The V end lost 0 bases, the J end lost 1 base, and 14 bases lay between the germline ends. The CDR3 consists of 17 residues. The CDR3 bases are TGTGCCAGTAGTATAGATCTCGGGGGGCCGGGCACAGATACGCAGTATTTT. Amino acid sequence: CASSIDLGGPGTDTQYF. The whole variable domain, filled in from reference TRBV19 and TRBJ2-3, reads DGGITQSPKYLFRKEGQNVTLSCEQNLNHDAMYWYRQDPGQGLRLIYYSQIVNDFQKGDIAEGYSVSREKKESFPLTVTSAQKNPTAFYLCASSIDLGGPGTDTQYFGPGTRLTVL.

The chain joins TRBV5-1 to TRBJ2-3, with a possible D match to TRBD1 (5 bases). V was cut by 3 bases and J by 0 bases, with 8 bases left in between. CDR3 length: 14 residues. Per germline, CDR1 SGHRS and CDR2 YFSETQ. The CDR3 bases are TGCGCCAGCAGCTCCCAGGGAAGCACAGATACGCAGTATTTT. This sequence encodes CASSSQGSTDTQYF.

The gene calls are TRBV19 and TRBJ2-1, with a weak D call TRBD1 (6 bases). The ends were cut back, 1 base at V and 10 bases at J, with 11 bases in the middle. The germline gives CDR1 LNHDA, CDR2 SQIVND (reference sequence). The CDR3 has 13 residues. CDR3 region: CASSIGQGNEQFF. CDR3 coding DNA: TGTGCCAGTAGTATAGGCCAGGGGAACGAGCAGTTCTTC.

Notes on this clone: Different DNA sequences within this sample yield the same CDR3. The rearrangement joins TRBV9 to TRBJ2-1; 7 bases are a match to TRBD2. The germline V gene has CDR1 SGDLS and CDR2 YYNGEE. V trimming: 0 bases; J trimming: 6 bases; junction bases outside the gene matches: 3. The CDR3 runs to 14 residues. The CDR3 DNA follows: TGTGCCAGCAGCGTAGCAACTAGCGTCAATGAGCAGTTCTTC. It yields the protein CASSVATSVNEQFF.

The CDR3 DNA reads TGCGCCAGCAGCCAGGGAATCGGGAAGAGCTCCTACAATGAGCAGTTCTTC. Amino acid sequence: CASSQGIGKSSYNEQFF. V usage is TRBV4-3 and J usage is TRBJ2-1; D is perhaps TRBD2 (5 bases). The V and J ends lost 3 bases and 0 bases respectively, with 15 bases between them. Germline CDR1 reads LGHNA; CDR2 reads YSLEER. This CDR3 has 17 amino acids.

This clone was seen just once. J is TRBJ2-7 and V is TRBV10-1; D might be TRBD2 (5 bases). CDR1 WNHNN and CDR2 SYGVQD come from the germline V gene (reference sequence). The CDR3 consists of 12 residues. Trimming removed 11 bases from V and 4 bases from J, with 15 bases in between. CDR3 bases: TGCGCCCAAGGCGGGTCGGGGTACGAGCAGTACTTC. Amino acid sequence: CAQGGSGYEQYF.

This clone was counted a few times. The V and J genes are TRBV7-2 and TRBJ2-1, with 10 bases fitting TRBD2. CDR3 length: 13 amino acids. Trimming took 5 bases from V and 9 from J; bases not matched to a gene: 4. The germline V gene has CDR1 SGHTA and CDR2 FQGNSA. The CDR3 reads CASSPTSGIEQFF. The CDR3 coding sequence is TGTGCCAGCAGCCCAACTAGCGGGATTGAGCAGTTCTTC.

This clone has a handful of counts. The V call is TRBV28, the J call TRBJ1-2; 9 nucleotides agree with TRBD1. This CDR3 comprises 14 residues. Germline assignment: CDR1 MDHEN and CDR2 SYDVKM. V gave up 4 bases and J gave up 5 bases; unmatched junction bases: 5. The CDR3 is CASSSPGQGYGYTF. The CDR3 nucleotides are TGTGCCAGCAGTTCCCCGGGACAGGGTTATGGCTACACCTTC.

To note about this clone: The junction does not match germline at one end; this may be a read error. This chain connects TRBV18 to TRBJ1-5; TRBD1 matches at 10 bases. Germline V gene data show CDR1 as KGHSH and CDR2 as LQKENI. The CDR3 has 14 amino acids. CDR3 in amino acids: CAGSRQGADQPQHF. The CDR3 DNA reads as TGTGCCGGCTCACGACAGGGGGCGGATCAGCCCCAGCATTTT.

The chain is built from TRBV4-1 and TRBJ1-3, with D unresolved. V was shortened by 0 bases and J by 2 bases, with 8 bases between the two germline ends. The CDR3 totals 15 residues. Germline-derived CDR1 and CDR2 are MGHRA and YSYEKL. The CDR3 bases are TGCGCCAGCAGCCAAGATTTAACAACTGGAAACACCATATATTTT. Residues: CASSQDLTTGNTIYF.

The V gene is TRBV5-1, the J gene TRBJ2-1, with TRBD1 matching over 8 bases. CDR3 size: 20 residues. CDR1 and CDR2 (germline): SGHRS, YFSETQ. The V and J ends lost 4 bases and 0 bases, in that order; junction bases with no gene match: 18. CDR3 coding DNA: TGCGCCAGCAGCCCAGGTAGGGGACAGGCCCCTTTTAGCTCCTACAATGAGCAGTTCTTC. Translated: CASSPGRGQAPFSSYNEQFF.